At least ten counts were recorded for the clone carrying this T cell receptor beta chain. Its specificity is unknown. The data belong to a study of T cell repertoires in cytomegalovirus infection. TCRdb reprocessed the reads via MiXCR and lists one record per CDR3 protein. The sample shows some 500,000 distinct CDR3 sequences, 40% of them seen only once. Germline CDR1 and CDR2: SGHTA and FQGNSA. This CDR3 comprises 11 residues. Between the trimmed V and J ends, which lost 6 bases and 7 bases, there was a span of 9 bases. This clonotype was sampled from a human donor in good health (CMV status not recorded). Some clones in this sample may be carry-over from other donors' samples. The rearrangement uses TRBV7-2 and TRBJ1-1, with D possibly TRBD1 on 5 matching bases. The specimen was cultured PBMCs, collected from culture after CMV antigen stimulation. CDR3 protein: CASSSTDEAFF. In nucleotides, the CDR3 is TGTGCCAGCAGTTCGACAGATGAAGCTTTCTTT.